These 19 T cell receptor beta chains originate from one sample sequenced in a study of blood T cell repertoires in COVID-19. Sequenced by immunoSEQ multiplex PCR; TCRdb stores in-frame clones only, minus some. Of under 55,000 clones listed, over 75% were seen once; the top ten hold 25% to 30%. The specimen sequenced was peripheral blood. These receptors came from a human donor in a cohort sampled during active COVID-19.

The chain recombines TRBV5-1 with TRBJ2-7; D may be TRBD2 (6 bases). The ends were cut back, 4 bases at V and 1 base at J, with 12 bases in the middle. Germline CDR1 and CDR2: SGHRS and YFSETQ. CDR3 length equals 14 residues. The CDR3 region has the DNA TGCGCCAGCAGCGAACAAGGAGGGTCCTACGAGCAGTACTTC. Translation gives CASSEQGGSYEQYF. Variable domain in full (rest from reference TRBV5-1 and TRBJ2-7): KAGVTQTPRYLIKTRGQQVTLSCSPISGHRSVSWYQQTPGQGLQFLFEYFSETQRNKGNFPGRFSGRQFSNSRSEMNVSTLELGDSALYLCASSEQGGSYEQYFGPGTRLTVT.

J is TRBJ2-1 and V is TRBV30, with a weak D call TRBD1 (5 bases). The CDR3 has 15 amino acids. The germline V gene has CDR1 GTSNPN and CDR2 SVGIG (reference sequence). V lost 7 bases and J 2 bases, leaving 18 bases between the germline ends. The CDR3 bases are TGTGCCTCCGCGGCCGCCAGGGCCCCCTACAATGAGCAGTTCTTC. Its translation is CASAAARAPYNEQFF.

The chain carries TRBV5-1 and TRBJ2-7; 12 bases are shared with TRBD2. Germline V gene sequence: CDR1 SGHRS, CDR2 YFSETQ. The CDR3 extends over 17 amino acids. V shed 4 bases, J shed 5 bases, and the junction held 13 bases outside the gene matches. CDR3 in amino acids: CASSGKARLAGVNEQYF. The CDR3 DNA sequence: TGCGCCAGCAGCGGAAAGGCTAGACTAGCGGGAGTAAACGAGCAGTACTTC.

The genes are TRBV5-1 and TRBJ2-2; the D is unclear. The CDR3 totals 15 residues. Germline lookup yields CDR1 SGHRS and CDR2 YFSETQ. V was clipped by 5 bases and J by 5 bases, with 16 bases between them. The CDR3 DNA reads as TGCGCCAGCAGGTTAAGGCAGGCCGTTACCGGGGAGCTGTTTTTT. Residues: CASRLRQAVTGELFF.

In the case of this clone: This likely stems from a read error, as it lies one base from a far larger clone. The CDR3 DNA follows: TGTGCCAGCAGTCCAAGGGACAGCTACGAGCAGTACTTC. This gives the protein CASSPRDSYEQYF. The chain couples TRBV28 to TRBJ2-7; 7 bases agree with TRBD1. Germline CDR1 and CDR2: MDHEN and SYDVKM. The CDR3 consists of 13 residues. With 5 bases clipped from V and 3 bases from J, the junction kept 4 bases outside the gene matches.

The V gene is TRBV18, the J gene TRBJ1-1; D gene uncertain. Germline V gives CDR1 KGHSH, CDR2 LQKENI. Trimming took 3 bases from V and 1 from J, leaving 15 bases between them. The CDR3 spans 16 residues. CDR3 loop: CASSPPRELGNTEAFF. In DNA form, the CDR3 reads TGTGCCAGCTCACCTCCCCGGGAACTAGGGAACACTGAAGCTTTCTTT. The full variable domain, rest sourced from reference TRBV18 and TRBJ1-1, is NAGVMQNPRHLVRRRGQEARLRCSPMKGHSHVYWYRQLPEEGLKFMVYLQKENIIDESGMPKERFSAEFPKEGPSILRIQQVVRGDSAAYFCASSPPRELGNTEAFFGQGTRLTVV.

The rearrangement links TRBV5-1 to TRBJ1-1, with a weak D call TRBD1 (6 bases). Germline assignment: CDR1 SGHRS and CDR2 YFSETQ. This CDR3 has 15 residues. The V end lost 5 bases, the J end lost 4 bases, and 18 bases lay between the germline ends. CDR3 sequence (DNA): TGCGCCAGCAGTGACACTGGGAGAGGGGGCACTGAAGCTTTCTTT. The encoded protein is CASSDTGRGGTEAFF. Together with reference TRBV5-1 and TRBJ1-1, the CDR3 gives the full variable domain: KAGVTQTPRYLIKTRGQQVTLSCSPISGHRSVSWYQQTPGQGLQFLFEYFSETQRNKGNFPGRFSGRQFSNSRSEMNVSTLELGDSALYLCASSDTGRGGTEAFFGQGTRLTVV.

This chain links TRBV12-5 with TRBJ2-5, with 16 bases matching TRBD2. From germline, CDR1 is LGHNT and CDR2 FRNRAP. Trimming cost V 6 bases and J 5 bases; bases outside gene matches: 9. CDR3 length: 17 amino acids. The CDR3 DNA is TGTGCTAGTGGCCCGGGACTAGCGGGGGGGCCAGGGGAGACCCAGTACTTC. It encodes CASGPGLAGGPGETQYF.

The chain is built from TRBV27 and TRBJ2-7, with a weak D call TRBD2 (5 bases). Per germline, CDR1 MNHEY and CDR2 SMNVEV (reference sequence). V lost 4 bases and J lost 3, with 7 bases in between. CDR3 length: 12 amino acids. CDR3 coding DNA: TGTGCCAGCAGTTCCGGGAACTACGAGCAGTACTTC. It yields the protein CASSSGNYEQYF.

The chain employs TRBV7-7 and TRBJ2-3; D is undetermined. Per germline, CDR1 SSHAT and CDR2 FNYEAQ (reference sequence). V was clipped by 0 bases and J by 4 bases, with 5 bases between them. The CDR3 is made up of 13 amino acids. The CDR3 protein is CASSLAESDTQYF. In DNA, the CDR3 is TGTGCCAGCAGCTTAGCGGAGTCAGATACGCAGTATTTT.

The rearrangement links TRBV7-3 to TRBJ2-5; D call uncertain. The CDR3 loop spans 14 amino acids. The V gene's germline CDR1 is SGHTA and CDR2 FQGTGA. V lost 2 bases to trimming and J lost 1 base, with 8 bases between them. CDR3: CASSLRHPQETQYF. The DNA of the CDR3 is TGTGCCAGCAGCTTACGACACCCCCAAGAGACCCAGTACTTC.

The CDR3 spells CASSATWAGDFRGYTF. The CDR3 nucleotides read TGTGCCAGCAGTGCCACCTGGGCAGGGGATTTTAGGGGCTACACCTTC. This sequence joins TRBV27 and TRBJ1-2; TRBD1 might be the D (6 bases). V lost 5 bases and J 8 bases, leaving 24 bases between the germline ends. This CDR3 contains 16 residues. Germline V gene data show CDR1 as MNHEY and CDR2 as SMNVEV (reference sequence).

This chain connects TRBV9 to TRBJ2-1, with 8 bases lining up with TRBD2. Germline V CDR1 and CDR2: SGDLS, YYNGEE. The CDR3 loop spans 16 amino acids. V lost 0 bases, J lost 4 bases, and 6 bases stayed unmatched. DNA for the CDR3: TGTGCCAGCAGCGTAGCTTCGGCTAGCGGGTACAATGAGCAGTTCTTC. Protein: CASSVASASGYNEQFF.

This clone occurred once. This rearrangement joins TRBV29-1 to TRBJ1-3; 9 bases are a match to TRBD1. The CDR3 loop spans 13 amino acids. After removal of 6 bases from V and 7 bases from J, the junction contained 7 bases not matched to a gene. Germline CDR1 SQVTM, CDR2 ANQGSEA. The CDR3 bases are TGCAGCGTGGCGACAGGGGGTGATAACACCATATATTTT. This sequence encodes CSVATGGDNTIYF.

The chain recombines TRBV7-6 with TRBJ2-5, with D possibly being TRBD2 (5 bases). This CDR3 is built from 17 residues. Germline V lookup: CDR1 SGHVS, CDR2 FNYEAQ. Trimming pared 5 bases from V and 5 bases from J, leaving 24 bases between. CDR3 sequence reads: CASSPSTHLRVTETQYF. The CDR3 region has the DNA TGTGCCAGCAGCCCCTCCACCCACCTGCGGGTGACGGAGACCCAGTACTTC.

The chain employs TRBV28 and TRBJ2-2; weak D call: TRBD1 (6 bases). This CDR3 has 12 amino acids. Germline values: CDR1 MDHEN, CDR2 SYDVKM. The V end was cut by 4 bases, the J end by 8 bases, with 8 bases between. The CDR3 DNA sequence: TGTGCCAGCAGTTACCAGGGGGGGGAGCTGTTTTTT. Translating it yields CASSYQGGELFF.

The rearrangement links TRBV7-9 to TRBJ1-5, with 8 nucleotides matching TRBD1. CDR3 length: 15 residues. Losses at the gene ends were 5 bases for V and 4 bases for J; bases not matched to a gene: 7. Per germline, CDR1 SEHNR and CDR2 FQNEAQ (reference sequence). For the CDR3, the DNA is TGTGCCAGCAGCCCACCAGGGGGCTCAAATCAGCCCCAGCATTTT. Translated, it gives CASSPPGGSNQPQHF.

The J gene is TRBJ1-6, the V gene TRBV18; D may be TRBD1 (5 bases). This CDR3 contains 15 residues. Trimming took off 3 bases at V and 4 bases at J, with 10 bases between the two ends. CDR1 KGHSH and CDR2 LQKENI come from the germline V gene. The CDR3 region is CASSPAGRYNSPLHF. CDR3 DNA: TGTGCCAGCTCACCCGCGGGACGGTATAATTCACCCCTCCACTTT.

In nucleotides, the CDR3 is TGTGCCAGCTCACCACCGGGACTAGCGGGAGGGAGTAATGAGCAGTTCTTC. Its protein product is CASSPPGLAGGSNEQFF. The chain couples TRBV18 to TRBJ2-1, with 16 nucleotides matching TRBD2. The CDR3 loop spans 17 amino acids. V lost 0 bases and J lost 7; bases outside the gene matches: 3. Germline V gene data show CDR1 as KGHSH and CDR2 as LQKENI.